The source of this TCR beta chain is a study of CD8+CD57+ T cells in acquired aplastic anemia. Germline lookup yields CDR1 SGHVS and CDR2 FQNEAQ. V shed 5 bases and J shed 3 bases, with 10 bases lying between them. CDR3 length: 13 residues. All sequencing subjects had displayed CD8+CD57+ cell expansion on flow cytometry. Researchers used genomic DNA as the template to profile TCR beta VDJ and CDR3. Via MiXCR, TCRdb re-called the reads, giving one row per CDR3 protein. The sample shows some 170,000 distinct CDR3 sequences, around 60% of them seen only once. This sequence joins TRBV7-8 and TRBJ1-1, with D hard to call. The sequenced sample was sorted CD4+, CD8+, or CD8+CD57+ T cells (not recorded which) from PBMCs. The receptor's source is a human donor with aplastic anemia. This CDR3 is CASSATLYTEAFF. In DNA form, the CDR3 reads TGTGCCAGCAGCGCGACACTTTACACTGAAGCTTTCTTT. The whole variable domain, filled in from reference TRBV7-8 and TRBJ1-1, reads GAGVSQSPRYKVAKRGQDVALRCDPISGHVSLFWYQQALGQGPEFLTYFQNEAQLDKSGLPSDRFFAERPEGSVSTLKIQRTQQEDSAVYLCASSATLYTEAFFGQGTRLTVV.